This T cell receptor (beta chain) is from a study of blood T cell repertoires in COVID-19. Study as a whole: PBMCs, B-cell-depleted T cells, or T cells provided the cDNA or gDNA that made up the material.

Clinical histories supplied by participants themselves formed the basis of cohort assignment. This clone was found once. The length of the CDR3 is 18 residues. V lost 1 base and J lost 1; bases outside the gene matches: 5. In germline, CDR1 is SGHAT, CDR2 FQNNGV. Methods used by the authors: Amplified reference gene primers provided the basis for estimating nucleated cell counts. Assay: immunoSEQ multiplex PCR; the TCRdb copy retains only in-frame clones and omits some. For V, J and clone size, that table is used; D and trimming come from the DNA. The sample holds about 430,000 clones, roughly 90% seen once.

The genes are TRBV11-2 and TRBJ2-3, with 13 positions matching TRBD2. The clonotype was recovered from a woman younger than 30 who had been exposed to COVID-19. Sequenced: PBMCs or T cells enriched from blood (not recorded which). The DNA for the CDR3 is TGTGCCAGCAGCTTAGTGAGACTAGCGGGGGGCCGCACAGATACGCAGTATTTT. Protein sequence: CASSLVRLAGGRTDTQYF.